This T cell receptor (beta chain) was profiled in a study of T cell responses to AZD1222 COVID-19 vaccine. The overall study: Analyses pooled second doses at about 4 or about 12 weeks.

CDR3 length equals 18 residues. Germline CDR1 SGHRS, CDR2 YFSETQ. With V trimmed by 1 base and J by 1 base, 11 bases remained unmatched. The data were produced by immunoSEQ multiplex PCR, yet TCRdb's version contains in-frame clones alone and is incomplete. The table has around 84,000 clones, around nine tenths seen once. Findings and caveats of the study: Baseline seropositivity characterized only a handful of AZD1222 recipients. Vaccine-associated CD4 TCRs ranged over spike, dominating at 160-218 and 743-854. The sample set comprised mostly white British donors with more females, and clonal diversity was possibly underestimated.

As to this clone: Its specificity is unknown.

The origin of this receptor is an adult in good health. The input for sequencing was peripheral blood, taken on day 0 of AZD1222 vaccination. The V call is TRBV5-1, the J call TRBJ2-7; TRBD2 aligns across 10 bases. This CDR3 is CASSLYGTSAASSYEQYF. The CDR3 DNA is TGCGCCAGCAGCTTGTATGGGACTAGCGCCGCTTCATCCTACGAGCAGTACTTC.